This passage covers 10 T cell receptor beta chains from one sample sequenced in a study of control samples from healthy donors and cancer patients. Repertoires were generated with immunoSEQ multiplex PCR, while TCRdb's copy carries only in-frame clones and drops some. The sample consists of almost 95,000 clones, over 75% of them appearing once. Specimen: blood. The receptors come from a young woman in good health.

This chain uses TRBV4-2 with TRBJ2-7; 7 bases line up with TRBD1. J lost 1 base, V lost 3 bases, and 9 bases had no gene match. The CDR3 is 16 amino acids. The germline gives CDR1 LGHNA, CDR2 YNFKEQ. The CDR3 loop is CASSHAGTASSYEQYF. Written as DNA, the CDR3 is TGTGCCAGCAGCCATGCCGGGACAGCTTCTTCCTACGAGCAGTACTTC.

The gene calls are TRBV7-6 and TRBJ2-5; D might be TRBD2 (6 bases). The germline CDR1 and CDR2 sequences are SGHVS and FNYEAQ. The CDR3 is made up of 15 amino acids. Trimming left V 5 bases short and J 4 bases short, with 17 bases between. In DNA form, the CDR3 reads TGTGCCAGCAGCCCCCGCCGGGGGACGGGAGAGACCCAGTACTTC. It codes for CASSPRRGTGETQYF.

This clone was observed once. V and J are TRBV6-1 and TRBJ1-1, with 7 nucleotides matching TRBD1. With V trimmed by 3 bases and J by 2 bases, 6 bases remained unmatched. Per germline, CDR1 MNHNS and CDR2 SASEGT. The CDR3 consists of 15 residues. CDR3 sequence: CASSDSGTVNTEAFF. CDR3 DNA sequence: TGTGCCAGCAGTGATTCCGGGACAGTAAACACTGAAGCTTTCTTT.

This clone was seen once. The chain has TRBV6-5 and TRBJ1-2; the match to TRBD1 covers 7 bases. The germline gives CDR1 MNHEY, CDR2 SVGAGI. The CDR3 consists of 14 residues. V gave up 6 bases and J gave up 2 bases; unmatched junction bases: 6. CDR3: CASRQTGANYGYTF. Here the CDR3 DNA reads TGTGCCAGCAGACAAACAGGGGCCAACTATGGCTACACCTTC.

The V gene is TRBV7-9, the J gene TRBJ2-3; 8 bases map to TRBD1. The V segment lost 5 bases and the J segment 3 bases; nucleotides outside the gene matches: 4. CDR1 is SEHNR and CDR2 is FQNEAQ in the germline V gene (reference sequence). The CDR3 has 14 residues. The CDR3 sequence: CASSQGQGTDTQYF. The CDR3 DNA reads as TGTGCCAGCAGCCAAGGACAGGGAACAGATACGCAGTATTTT.

The rearrangement joins TRBV2 to TRBJ1-5; D unclear. Germline V gene data show CDR1 as SNHLY and CDR2 as FYNNEI. The CDR3 spans 14 residues. Trimming pared 1 base from V and 10 bases from J, leaving 14 bases between. CDR3 sequence: CASSEGQGNKPQHF. The CDR3 DNA follows: TGTGCCAGCAGTGAAGGACAAGGGAATAAACCCCAGCATTTT.

V usage is TRBV19 and J usage is TRBJ1-2; a weak D match, TRBD1 (6 bases). The CDR3 is 12 residues long. Per germline, CDR1 LNHDA and CDR2 SQIVND (reference sequence). The V end lost 2 bases, the J end lost 7 bases, and 8 bases lay between the germline ends. The CDR3 spells CASSIRGAGYTF. Written as DNA, the CDR3 is TGTGCCAGTAGTATAAGGGGGGCTGGCTACACCTTC.

V and J are TRBV18 and TRBJ1-2, with D possibly being TRBD1 (6 bases). With 6 bases removed from V and 2 bases from J, the gap between germline ends came to 13 bases. Per the germline V gene, CDR1 is KGHSH and CDR2 is LQKENI. This CDR3 has 14 amino acids. CDR3 DNA: TGTGCCAGCTCGGGCAATACAGGGAACTATGGCTACACCTTC. It codes for CASSGNTGNYGYTF.

V and J are TRBV2 and TRBJ1-3; D call uncertain. Trimming took 3 bases from V and 0 from J, leaving 6 bases between them. The CDR3 is made up of 14 amino acids. CDR1 is SNHLY, CDR2 FYNNEI, per germline. This CDR3 reads CASSDSLSGNTIYF. The CDR3 DNA reads as TGTGCCAGCAGTGACTCTCTCTCTGGAAACACCATATATTTT. The entire variable domain, with the rest obtained from reference TRBV2 and TRBJ1-3, is as follows: EPEVTQTPSHQVTQMGQEVILRCVPISNHLYFYWYRQILGQKVEFLVSFYNNEISEKSEIFDDQFSVERPDGSNFTLKIRSTKLEDSAMYFCASSDSLSGNTIYFGEGSWLTVV.

The chain combines TRBV20-1 with TRBJ1-2; no definite D call. Per germline, CDR1 DFQATT and CDR2 SNEGSKA (reference sequence). The V end lost 3 bases, the J end lost 0 bases, and 14 bases lay between the germline ends. CDR3 length: 15 amino acids. The CDR3 DNA reads as TGCAGTGCTAGTGATCCGAGATCATCTAACTATGGCTACACCTTC. Protein: CSASDPRSSNYGYTF.